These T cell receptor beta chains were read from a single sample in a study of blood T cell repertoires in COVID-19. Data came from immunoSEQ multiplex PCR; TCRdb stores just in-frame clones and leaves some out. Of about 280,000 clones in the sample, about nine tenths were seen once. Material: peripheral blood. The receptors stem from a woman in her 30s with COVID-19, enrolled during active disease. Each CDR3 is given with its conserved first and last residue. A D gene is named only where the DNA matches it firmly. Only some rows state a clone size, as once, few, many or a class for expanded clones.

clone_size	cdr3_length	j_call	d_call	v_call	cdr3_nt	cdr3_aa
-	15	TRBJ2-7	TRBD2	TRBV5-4	TGTGCCAGCAGCCTTCAGGGACTAGCGGGAGAGTCTGAGTACTTC	CASSLQGLAGESEYF
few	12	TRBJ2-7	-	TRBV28	TGTGCCACCGGACAGACACCCTACGAGCAGTACTTC	CATGQTPYEQYF
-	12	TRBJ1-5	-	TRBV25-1	TGTGCCAGCAGTGGCGCGGATCAGCCCCAGCATTTT	CASSGADQPQHF
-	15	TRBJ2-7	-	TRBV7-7	TGTGCTAGCAGCTTAGGGGTAGGGGGAATCGACGAGCAGTACTTC	CASSLGVGGIDEQYF
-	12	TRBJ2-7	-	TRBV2	TGTGCCAGCCGGGGCGGGGCCTACGAGCAGTACTTC	CASRGGAYEQYF
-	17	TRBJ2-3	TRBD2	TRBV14	TGTGCCAGCAGCCAAGATTTAAGGAGGGGAGGGACAGATACGCAGTATTTT	CASSQDLRRGGTDTQYF
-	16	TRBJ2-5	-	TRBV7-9	TGTGCCAGCAGCCTCACCGGGCCCCGGAGGGGAGAGACCCAGTACTTC	CASSLTGPRRGETQYF
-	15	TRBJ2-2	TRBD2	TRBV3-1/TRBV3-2	TGTGCCAGCAGCCAACTAGCGGGAGTCACCGGGGAGCTGTTTTTT	CASSQLAGVTGELFF
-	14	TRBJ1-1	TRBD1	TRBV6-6	TGTGCCAGCAATGGACAGGGGGGGAACACTGAAGCTTTCTTT	CASNGQGGNTEAFF
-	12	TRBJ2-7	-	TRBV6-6	TGTGCCAGCAGTTACGGAGACTCCGAGCAGTACTTC	CASSYGDSEQYF
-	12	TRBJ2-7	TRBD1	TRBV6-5	TGTGCCAGCAGTCGGGACAGCTACGAGCAGTACTTC	CASSRDSYEQYF
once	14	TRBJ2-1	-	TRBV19	TGTGCCAGCCGTGGGCGGGGCTCCTACAATGAGCAGTTCTTC	CASRGRGSYNEQFF
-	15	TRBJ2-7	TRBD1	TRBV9	TGTGCCAGCAGCGCTTCCGGGACAGGGGGCCCCGAGCAGTACTTC	CASSASGTGGPEQYF
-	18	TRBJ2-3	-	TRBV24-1	TGTGCCACCAGTGAGACCCCGCAAGCGAAACCTAGCACAGATACGCAGTATTTT	CATSETPQAKPSTDTQYF
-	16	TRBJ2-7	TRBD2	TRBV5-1	TGCGCCAGCAGCTCGGGACTAGCGGGAGGGCGCAACGAGCAGTACTTC	CASSSGLAGGRNEQYF
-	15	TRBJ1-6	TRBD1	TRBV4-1	TGCGCCAGCAGCCGTGGACAGGCTAATAATTCACCCCTCCACTTT	CASSRGQANNSPLHF
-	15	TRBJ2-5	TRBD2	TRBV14	TGTGCCAGCAGCCACTATCGCGGGAGATGGGAGACCCAGTACTTC	CASSHYRGRWETQYF
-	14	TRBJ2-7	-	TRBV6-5	TGTGCCAGCAGTCCTCGAAGAGGGGGTTACGAGCAGTACTTC	CASSPRRGGYEQYF
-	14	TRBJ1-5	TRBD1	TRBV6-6	TGTGCCAGCACCGAACAGGGGGCGGTTCAGCCCCAGCATTTT	CASTEQGAVQPQHF
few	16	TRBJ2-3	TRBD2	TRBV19	TGTGCCAGTAGTCCAAGACTAGCGGGATTAAGAGATACGCAGTATTTT	CASSPRLAGLRDTQYF
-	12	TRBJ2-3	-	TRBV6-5	TGTGCCAGCAGTAGCTACACAGATACGCAGTATTTT	CASSSYTDTQYF
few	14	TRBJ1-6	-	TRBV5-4	TGTGCCAGCAGCTTTTTTGGGGGGACTTCACCCCTCCACTTT	CASSFFGGTSPLHF
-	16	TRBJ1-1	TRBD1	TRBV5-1	TGCGCCAGCAGCTTCGGGACAGACTTTGGGGGCACTGAAGCTTTCTTT	CASSFGTDFGGTEAFF
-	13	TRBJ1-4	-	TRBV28	TGTGCCAGCAGCCTAGCTGGGTGGGGAAAACTGTTTTTT	CASSLAGWGKLFF
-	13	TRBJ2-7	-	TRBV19	TGTGCCAGTAGTCCGGGACTTCTCTACGAGCAGTACTTC	CASSPGLLYEQYF
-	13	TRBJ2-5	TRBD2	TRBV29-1	TGCAGCGTTGGAGCGGGAGGGGGAGAGACCCAGTACTTC	CSVGAGGGETQYF
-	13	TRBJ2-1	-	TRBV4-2	TGTGCCAGCAGGGGAGAGAGCTACAATGAGCAGTTCTTC	CASRGESYNEQFF
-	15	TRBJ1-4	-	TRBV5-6	TGTGCCAGCAGCTTCCCGGGACAAGCAAATGAAAAACTGTTTTTT	CASSFPGQANEKLFF
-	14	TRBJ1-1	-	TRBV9	TGTGCCAGCAGCGTACTCCGCCAGGGGTCTGAAGCTTTCTTT	CASSVLRQGSEAFF